This TCR beta chain comes out of a study of neurological immune-mediated disorders. Across the whole study: Relapsing-remitting disease was seen in about 90% of the 34 multiple sclerosis patients, and secondary progressive disease was seen in 3.

Trimming cost V 1 base and J 7 bases; bases outside gene matches: 12. The CDR3 totals 15 residues. Germline loops: CDR1 DFQATT, CDR2 SNEGSKA (reference sequence). In its sample, this clonotype was seen many times. Via MiXCR, TCRdb re-called the 5' RACE reads, giving one row per CDR3 protein. The table has tens of thousands of distinct CDR3 sequences, around 4% seen once. Sequencing input: PBMCs. The TCR was taken from a man younger than 45 with multiple sclerosis. The chain uses TRBV20-1 and TRBJ2-7, with 8 bases matching TRBD1. The CDR3 region has the DNA TGCAGTGCTAGAGCCCGGGACAGGATGAAAGATGAGCAGTACTTC. It translates to CSARARDRMKDEQYF.